Listed below are T cell receptor beta chains from one sample, sequenced in a study of T cells after posttransplantation cyclophosphamide. TCRdb's copy holds only in-frame clones and misses some; the assay was immunoSEQ multiplex PCR. Among 15,000 to 20,000 clones listed, less than 85% were seen once. Source: PBMCs, taken after allogeneic stem cell transplant with calcineurin inhibitor and methotrexate. The receptor source for this set is a female patient aged 18 to 29 who received an allogeneic stem cell transplant from an unrelated donor, was CMV-positive, and had acute and chronic GVHD. Some T cells could come from the graft donor. Each CDR3 is given without its conserved first and last residue.

j_call: TRBJ2-2; v_call: TRBV4-1; cdr3_aa: ASSPRIDTGELF
j_call: TRBJ1-3; v_call: TRBV15; cdr3_aa: ATSRDRTIY
j_call: TRBJ1-2; v_call: TRBV5-6; cdr3_aa: ASSSPDREGYT
j_call: TRBJ2-1; v_call: TRBV19; cdr3_aa: ASSSGRGEQF
j_call: TRBJ1-2; v_call: TRBV29-1; cdr3_aa: SVAPALEGGGGYT
j_call: TRBJ2-4; v_call: TRBV2; cdr3_aa: ASRQGLAKNIQY
j_call: TRBJ1-1; v_call: TRBV18; cdr3_aa: ASSPGRQGRRTEAF
j_call: TRBJ2-1; v_call: TRBV6-5; cdr3_aa: ASSYSNRGAKHEQF
j_call: TRBJ2-1; v_call: TRBV14; cdr3_aa: ASSPIPGGRDEQF
j_call: TRBJ2-3; v_call: TRBV19; cdr3_aa: ASSLRQGGHTQY
j_call: TRBJ2-7; v_call: TRBV29-1; cdr3_aa: SVLKLQGNTYEQY
j_call: .; v_call: TRBV25-1; cdr3_aa: ASRDAASYEQY
j_call: TRBJ1-1; v_call: TRBV10-3; cdr3_aa: AISEPGTGGYSAF
j_call: TRBJ2-2; v_call: TRBV2; cdr3_aa: ASSRWDSGRGTGELF
j_call: TRBJ2-1; v_call: TRBV5-1; cdr3_aa: ASSLGRDQTEQF
j_call: TRBJ2-1; v_call: TRBV19; cdr3_aa: ASSADRGTYNEQF
j_call: TRBJ1-2; v_call: TRBV7-2; cdr3_aa: ASSLVAENYGYT
j_call: TRBJ2-2; v_call: TRBV6-6; cdr3_aa: ASNRGAGELF
j_call: TRBJ2-7; v_call: TRBV28; cdr3_aa: ASRRTSGSWSSYEQY
j_call: TRBJ2-3; v_call: TRBV30; cdr3_aa: AWSEGAADTQY
j_call: TRBJ2-2; v_call: TRBV9; cdr3_aa: ASSVDGTGELF
j_call: TRBJ2-7; v_call: TRBV27; cdr3_aa: ASSLSAGTYEQY
j_call: TRBJ2-6; v_call: TRBV2; cdr3_aa: ASSVFSGRSGANVLT
j_call: TRBJ1-5; v_call: TRBV19; cdr3_aa: ASSLRGGRDNQPQH
j_call: TRBJ2-1; v_call: TRBV10-1; cdr3_aa: ASGTQYNEQF
j_call: TRBJ2-5; v_call: TRBV19; cdr3_aa: ASSMGGAQETQY
j_call: TRBJ1-2; v_call: TRBV6-1; cdr3_aa: ASRDRPGQKYGYT
j_call: TRBJ1-5; v_call: TRBV28; cdr3_aa: ASSSRQGDQPQH
j_call: TRBJ2-3; v_call: TRBV11-2; cdr3_aa: ASSLGLVTDTQY
j_call: TRBJ1-2; v_call: TRBV10-2; cdr3_aa: ASSDDWGGYGYT
j_call: TRBJ2-7; v_call: TRBV6-1; cdr3_aa: ASSDGYEQY
j_call: TRBJ2-2; v_call: TRBV21-1; cdr3_aa: ARPGTGDTGELF
j_call: .; v_call: TRBV6-6; cdr3_aa: ASSYSGSYEQY